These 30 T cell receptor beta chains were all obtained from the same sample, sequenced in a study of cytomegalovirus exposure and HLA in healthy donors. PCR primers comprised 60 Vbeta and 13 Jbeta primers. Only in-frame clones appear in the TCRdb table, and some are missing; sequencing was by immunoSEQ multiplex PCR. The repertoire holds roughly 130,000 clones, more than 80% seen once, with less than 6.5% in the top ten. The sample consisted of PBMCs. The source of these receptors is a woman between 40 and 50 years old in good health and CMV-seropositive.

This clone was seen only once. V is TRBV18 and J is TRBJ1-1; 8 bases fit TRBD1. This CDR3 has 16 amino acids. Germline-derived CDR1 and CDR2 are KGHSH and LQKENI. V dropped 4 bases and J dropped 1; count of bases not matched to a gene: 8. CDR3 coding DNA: TGTGCCAGCTCACAAAGGACAGGGACCCCGAACACTGAAGCTTTCTTT. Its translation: CASSQRTGTPNTEAFF.

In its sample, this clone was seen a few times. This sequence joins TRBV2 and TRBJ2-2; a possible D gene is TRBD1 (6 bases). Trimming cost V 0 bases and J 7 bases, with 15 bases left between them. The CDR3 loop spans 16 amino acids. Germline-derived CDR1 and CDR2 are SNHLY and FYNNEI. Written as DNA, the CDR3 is TGTGCCAGCAGTGAAGCTCCTCTTCAGGGGCTCGGGGAGCTGTTTTTT. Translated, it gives CASSEAPLQGLGELFF.

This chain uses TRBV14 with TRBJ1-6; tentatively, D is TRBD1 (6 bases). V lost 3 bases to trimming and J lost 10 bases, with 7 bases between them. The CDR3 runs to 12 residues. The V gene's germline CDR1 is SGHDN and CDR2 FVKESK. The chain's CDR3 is CASSQTGSPLHF. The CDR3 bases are TGTGCCAGCAGCCAGACAGGCTCACCCCTCCACTTT.

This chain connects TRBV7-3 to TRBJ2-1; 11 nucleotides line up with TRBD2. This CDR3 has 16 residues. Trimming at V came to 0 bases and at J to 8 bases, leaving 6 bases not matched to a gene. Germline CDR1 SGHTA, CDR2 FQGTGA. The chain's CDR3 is CASSLTHSGRAYEQFF. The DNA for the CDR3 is TGTGCCAGCAGCTTAACCCATAGCGGGAGGGCCTATGAGCAGTTCTTC.

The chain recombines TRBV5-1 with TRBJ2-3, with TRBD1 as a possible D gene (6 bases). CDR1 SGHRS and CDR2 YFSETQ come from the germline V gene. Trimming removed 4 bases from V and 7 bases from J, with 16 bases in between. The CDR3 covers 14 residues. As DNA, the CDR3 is TGCGCCAGCAGCGGTACAGGGACGCTAAATACGCAGTATTTT. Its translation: CASSGTGTLNTQYF. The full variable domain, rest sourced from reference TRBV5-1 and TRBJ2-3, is KAGVTQTPRYLIKTRGQQVTLSCSPISGHRSVSWYQQTPGQGLQFLFEYFSETQRNKGNFPGRFSGRQFSNSRSEMNVSTLELGDSALYLCASSGTGTLNTQYFGPGTRLTVL.

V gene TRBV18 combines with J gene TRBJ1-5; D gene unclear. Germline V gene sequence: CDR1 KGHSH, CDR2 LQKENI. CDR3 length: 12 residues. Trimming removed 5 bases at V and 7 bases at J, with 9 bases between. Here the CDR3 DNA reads TGTGCCAGCTCATCTGTATTACAGCCCCAGCATTTT. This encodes CASSSVLQPQHF.

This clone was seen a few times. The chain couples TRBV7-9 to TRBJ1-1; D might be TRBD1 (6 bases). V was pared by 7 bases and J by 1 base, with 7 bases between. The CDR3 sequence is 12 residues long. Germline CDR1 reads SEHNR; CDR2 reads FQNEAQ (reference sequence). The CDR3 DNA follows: TGTGCCAGCACAGGGGCGAACACTGAAGCTTTCTTT. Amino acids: CASTGANTEAFF.

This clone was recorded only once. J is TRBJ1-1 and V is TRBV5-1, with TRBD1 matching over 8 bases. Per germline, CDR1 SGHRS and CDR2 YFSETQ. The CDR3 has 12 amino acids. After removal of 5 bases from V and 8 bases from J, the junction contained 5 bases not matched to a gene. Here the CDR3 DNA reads TGCGCCAGCAGAGGGACAGGTGAAGAAGCTTTCTTT. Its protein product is CASRGTGEEAFF.

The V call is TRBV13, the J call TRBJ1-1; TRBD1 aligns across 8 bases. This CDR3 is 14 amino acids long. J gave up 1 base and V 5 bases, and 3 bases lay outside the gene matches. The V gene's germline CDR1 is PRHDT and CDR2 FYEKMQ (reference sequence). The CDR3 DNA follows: TGTGCCAGCAGCCGGACAGGGAAGAACACTGAAGCTTTCTTT. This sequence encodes CASSRTGKNTEAFF.

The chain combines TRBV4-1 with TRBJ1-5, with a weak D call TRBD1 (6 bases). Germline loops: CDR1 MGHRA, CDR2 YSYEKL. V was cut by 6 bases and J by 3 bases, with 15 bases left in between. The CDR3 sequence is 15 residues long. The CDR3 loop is CASSSGGQLNQPQHF. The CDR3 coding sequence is TGCGCCAGCAGTTCTGGAGGACAGCTCAATCAGCCCCAGCATTTT.

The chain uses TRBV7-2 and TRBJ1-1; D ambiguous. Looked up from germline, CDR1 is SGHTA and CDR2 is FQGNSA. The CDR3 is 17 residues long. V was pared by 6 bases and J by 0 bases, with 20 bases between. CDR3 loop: CASSQSGRGHMNTEAFF. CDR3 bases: TGTGCCAGCAGTCAAAGCGGTAGAGGCCATATGAACACTGAAGCTTTCTTT.

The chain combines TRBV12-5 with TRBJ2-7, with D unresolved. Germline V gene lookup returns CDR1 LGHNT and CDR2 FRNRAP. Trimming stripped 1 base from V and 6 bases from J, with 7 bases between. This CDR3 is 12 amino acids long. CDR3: CASGLDYGEQYF. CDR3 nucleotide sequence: TGTGCTAGTGGTTTGGACTATGGCGAGCAGTACTTC.

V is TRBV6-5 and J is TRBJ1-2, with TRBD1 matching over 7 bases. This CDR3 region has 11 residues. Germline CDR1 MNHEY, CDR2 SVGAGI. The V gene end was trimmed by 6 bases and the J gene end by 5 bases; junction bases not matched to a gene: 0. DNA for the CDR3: TGTGCCAGCAGACAGGGGTATGGCTACACCTTC. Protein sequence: CASRQGYGYTF.

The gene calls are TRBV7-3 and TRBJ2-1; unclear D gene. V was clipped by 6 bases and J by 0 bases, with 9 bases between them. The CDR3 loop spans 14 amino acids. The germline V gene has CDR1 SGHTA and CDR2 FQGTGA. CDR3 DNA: TGTGCCAGCAGTGTGATGAGCTCCTACAATGAGCAGTTCTTC. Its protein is CASSVMSSYNEQFF.

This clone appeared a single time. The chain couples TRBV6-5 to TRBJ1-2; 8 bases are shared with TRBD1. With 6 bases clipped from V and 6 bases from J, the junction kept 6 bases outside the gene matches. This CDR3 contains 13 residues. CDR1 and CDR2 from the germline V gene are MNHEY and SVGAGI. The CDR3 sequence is CASRIGQGDGYTF. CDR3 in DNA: TGTGCCAGCAGGATCGGACAGGGAGATGGCTACACCTTC.

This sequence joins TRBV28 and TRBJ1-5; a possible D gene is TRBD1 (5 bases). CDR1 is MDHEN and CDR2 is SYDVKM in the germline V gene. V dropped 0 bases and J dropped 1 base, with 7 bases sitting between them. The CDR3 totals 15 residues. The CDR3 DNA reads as TGTGCCAGCAGTTTATGGGACACCAGCAATCAGCCCCAGCATTTT. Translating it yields CASSLWDTSNQPQHF.

The CDR3 reads CASQVGTGTYEQYF. CDR3 in DNA: TGTGCCAGCCAAGTCGGGACAGGGACCTACGAGCAGTACTTC. The chain combines TRBV5-6 with TRBJ2-7, with 9 bases matching TRBD1. This CDR3 spans 14 amino acids. Germline V lookup: CDR1 SGHDT, CDR2 YYEEEE. Trimming cost V 7 bases and J 2 bases; bases outside gene matches: 7.

CDR3 sequence: CASSYWSSGSYEQYF. Here the CDR3 DNA reads TGCGCCAGCAGCTATTGGTCTAGCGGTTCCTACGAGCAGTACTTC. The chain has TRBV5-1 and TRBJ2-7; 7 positions agree with TRBD2. CDR1 and CDR2 from the germline V gene are SGHRS and YFSETQ. The CDR3 is made up of 15 amino acids. V was clipped by 3 bases and J by 1 base; unmatched bases: 7.

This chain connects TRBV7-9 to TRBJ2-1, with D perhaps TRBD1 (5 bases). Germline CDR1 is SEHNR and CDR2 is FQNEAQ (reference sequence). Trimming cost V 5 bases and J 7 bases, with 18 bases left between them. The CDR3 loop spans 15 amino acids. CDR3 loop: CASSPRTPRENEQFF. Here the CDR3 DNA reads TGTGCCAGCAGCCCGCGGACACCCCGAGAGAATGAGCAGTTCTTC.

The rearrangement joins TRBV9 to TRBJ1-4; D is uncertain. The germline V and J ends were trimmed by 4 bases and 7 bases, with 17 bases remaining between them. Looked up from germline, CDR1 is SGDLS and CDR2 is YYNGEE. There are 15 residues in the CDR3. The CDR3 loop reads CASSPSGDFGEKLFF. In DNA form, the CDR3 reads TGTGCCAGCAGCCCAAGTGGAGACTTCGGTGAAAAACTGTTTTTT.

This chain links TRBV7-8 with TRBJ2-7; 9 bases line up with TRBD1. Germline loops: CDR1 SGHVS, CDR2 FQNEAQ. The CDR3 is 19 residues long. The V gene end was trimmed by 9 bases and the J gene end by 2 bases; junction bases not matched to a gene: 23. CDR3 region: CASSPVGQGIKSPAYEQYF. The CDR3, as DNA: TGTGCCAGTAGCCCAGTGGGACAGGGAATTAAAAGTCCAGCCTACGAGCAGTACTTC.

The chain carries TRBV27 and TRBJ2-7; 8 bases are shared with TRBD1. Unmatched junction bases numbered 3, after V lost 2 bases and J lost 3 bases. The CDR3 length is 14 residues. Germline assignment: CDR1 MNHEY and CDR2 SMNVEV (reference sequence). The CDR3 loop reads CASSLGQGIYEQYF. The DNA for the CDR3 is TGTGCCAGCAGTTTAGGACAGGGTATCTACGAGCAGTACTTC.

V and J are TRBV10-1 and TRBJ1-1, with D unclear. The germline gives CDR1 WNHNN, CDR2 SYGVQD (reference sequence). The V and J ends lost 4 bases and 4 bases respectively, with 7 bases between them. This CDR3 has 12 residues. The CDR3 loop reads CASSARGTEAFF. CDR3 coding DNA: TGCGCCAGCAGTGCGAGAGGCACTGAAGCTTTCTTT.

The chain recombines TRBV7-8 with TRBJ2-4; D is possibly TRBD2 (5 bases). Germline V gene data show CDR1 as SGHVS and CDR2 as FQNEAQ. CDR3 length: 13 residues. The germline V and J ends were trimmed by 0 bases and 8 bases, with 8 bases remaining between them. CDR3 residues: CASSLAGVDIQYF. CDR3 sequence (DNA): TGTGCCAGCAGCTTAGCCGGGGTCGACATTCAGTACTTC. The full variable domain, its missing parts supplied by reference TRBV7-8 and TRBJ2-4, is GAGVSQSPRYKVAKRGQDVALRCDPISGHVSLFWYQQALGQGPEFLTYFQNEAQLDKSGLPSDRFFAERPEGSVSTLKIQRTQQEDSAVYLCASSLAGVDIQYFGAGTRLSVL.

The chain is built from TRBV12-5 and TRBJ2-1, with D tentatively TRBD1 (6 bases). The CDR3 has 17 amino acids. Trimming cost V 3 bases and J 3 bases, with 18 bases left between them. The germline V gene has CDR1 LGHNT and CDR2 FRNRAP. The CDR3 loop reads CASGLGGRAELYNEQFF. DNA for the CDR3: TGTGCTAGTGGTTTAGGGGGTAGGGCGGAGCTCTACAATGAGCAGTTCTTC.

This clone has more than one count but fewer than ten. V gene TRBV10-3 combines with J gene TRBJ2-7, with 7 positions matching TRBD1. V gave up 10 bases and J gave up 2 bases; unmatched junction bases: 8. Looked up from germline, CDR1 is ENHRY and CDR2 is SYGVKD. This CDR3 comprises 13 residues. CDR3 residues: CATTGQSTYEQYF. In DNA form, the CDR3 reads TGTGCCACTACGGGACAGAGTACCTACGAGCAGTACTTC.

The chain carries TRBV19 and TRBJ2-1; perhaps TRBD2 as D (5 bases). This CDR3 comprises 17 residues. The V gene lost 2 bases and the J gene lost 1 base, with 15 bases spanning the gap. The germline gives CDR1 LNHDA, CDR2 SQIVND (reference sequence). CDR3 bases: TGTGCCAGTAGTATACTCTCCCGGAGGATATCCTACAATGAGCAGTTCTTC. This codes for CASSILSRRISYNEQFF.

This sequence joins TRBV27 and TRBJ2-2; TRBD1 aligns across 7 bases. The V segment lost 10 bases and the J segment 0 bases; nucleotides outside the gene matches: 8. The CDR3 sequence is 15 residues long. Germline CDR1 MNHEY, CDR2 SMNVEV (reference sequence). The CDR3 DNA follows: TGTGCCACCGCTTTCACAGGGGCGAACACCGGGGAGCTGTTTTTT. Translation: CATAFTGANTGELFF.

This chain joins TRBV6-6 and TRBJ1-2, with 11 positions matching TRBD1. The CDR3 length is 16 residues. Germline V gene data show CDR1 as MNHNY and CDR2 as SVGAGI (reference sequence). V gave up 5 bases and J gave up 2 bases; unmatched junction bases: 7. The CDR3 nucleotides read TGTGCCAGCAGTCCCGGACAGGGGGCATTAAACTATGGCTACACCTTC. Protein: CASSPGQGALNYGYTF.

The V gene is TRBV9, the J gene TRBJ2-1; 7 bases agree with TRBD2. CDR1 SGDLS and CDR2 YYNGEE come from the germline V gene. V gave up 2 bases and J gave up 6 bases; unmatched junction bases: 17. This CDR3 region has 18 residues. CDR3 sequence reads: CASSVSVSSGVTSNEQFF. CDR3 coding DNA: TGTGCCAGCAGCGTTAGCGTTTCTAGCGGAGTGACCAGCAATGAGCAGTTCTTC.